This record concerns one T cell receptor beta chain sequence. Its antigen specificity is not known. No per-base quality is available; no much larger clone lies one base away. Taken from the germline V gene, the CDR1 and CDR2 loops are WSHSY and SAAADI. V and J are truncated by 6 bases and 4 bases respectively, leaving an intervening sequence of 18 bases. The CDR3 sequence holds 15 residues, the cysteine and phenylalanine included. Of all the DNA, just the CDR3 is kept, 45 bases in frame from base 1. TCRbeta CDR3 regions were amplified from genomic DNA by means of the immunoSEQ Assay, a bias-controlled multiplex PCR. For the original study's pipeline: Within the assay, amplification of reference gene primers was used to estimate how many nucleated cells each sample contained. To quantify the absolute abundance of each unique TCRbeta CDR3 rearrangement, sequence reads were collapsed and filtered. For each sample, productive Simpson clonality was calculated as the square root of Simpson's diversity index across productive rearrangements. Imported from immuneACCESS, the table was reduced by TCRdb to in-frame sequences with V and J called. These copies leave out some clones; in studies compared against another copy, an unresolved V gene accounts for under half, and the cause of the remainder is not known. That table furnishes V, J and clone size, whereas the DNA furnished D and trimming. This sample comprises around 230,000 clones, 75% to 90% of them detected only once. The ten largest clones represent about an eighth of the sample.

The data are from a study of blood T cell repertoires in COVID-19 (dated by TCRdb to 2020 to 2021). For the wider study: The collaborator samples originated in the United States, Italy and Spain and spanned the acute and convalescent phases of COVID-19. The material from the prospective study consisted of cDNA or gDNA derived from T cells, B-cell-depleted T cells, or PBMCs. Subjects who had been exposed to COVID-19, were actively infected with it, or had recovered from it provided the deeply sampled blood TCRbeta repertoires that made up the dataset. The sample metadata nearly always contained a de-identified subject ID, COVID-19 status, age in years and sex. The repertoires were released in a freely available public database meant as a resource for research on the immune response to SARS-CoV-2. Where available, HLA class I and class II types were taken from metadata supplied by the sample provider and were not determined by assay-based typing. Samples were obtained from the ongoing ImmuneRACE study (first 160 participants) and from 1,254 subjects provided by 6 global collaborators.

General findings and caveats noted by the study authors: The quantity of clinical and demographic metadata differed by source and by participant and was supplied without curation.

Whole blood was collected in K2EDTA tubes by collaborating institutions according to the institutions' own protocols. Collaborator samples were shipped for TCRbeta analysis as frozen whole blood, isolated PBMCs, or DNA extracted from either sample type. Sequenced sample: peripheral blood. The TCR originated in a woman aged 60-70 years with active or convalescent COVID-19. The rearranged chain carries TRBV10-2 and TRBJ1-2; no confident D gene assignment can be made. The CDR3 reads CASSSGNGVGYGYTF. Read as DNA, the sequence is TGCGCCAGCAGCAGCGGTAATGGGGTTGGCTATGGCTACACCTTC.